Many counts were recorded for the clone carrying this T cell receptor beta chain. This sample stems from a study of T cells after yellow fever vaccination. Overall study context: Preparation of fractions with low cell numbers was performed using SMART-Seq v4 Ultra Low Input.

A single record per CDR3 protein comes from TCRdb applying MiXCR to the 5' RACE reads. The table lists 250,000 or so distinct CDR3 sequences, 3.6% of them singletons, with about 20% in the top ten. Germline-derived CDR1 and CDR2 are SEHNR and FQNEAQ (reference sequence). Unmatched junction bases numbered 3, after V lost 5 bases and J lost 5 bases. The CDR3 extends over 14 amino acids. The receptor comes from a man aged 18 to 30 who received the YFV17D yellow fever vaccine. Sequences were derived from PBMCs, sampled 15 days after the yellow fever booster vaccination. The rearrangement joins TRBV7-9 to TRBJ1-1, with 12 positions matching TRBD1. DNA for the CDR3: TGTGCCAGCAGCCGGGGACAGGGGGCGACTGAAGCTTTCTTT. Its translation: CASSRGQGATEAFF.